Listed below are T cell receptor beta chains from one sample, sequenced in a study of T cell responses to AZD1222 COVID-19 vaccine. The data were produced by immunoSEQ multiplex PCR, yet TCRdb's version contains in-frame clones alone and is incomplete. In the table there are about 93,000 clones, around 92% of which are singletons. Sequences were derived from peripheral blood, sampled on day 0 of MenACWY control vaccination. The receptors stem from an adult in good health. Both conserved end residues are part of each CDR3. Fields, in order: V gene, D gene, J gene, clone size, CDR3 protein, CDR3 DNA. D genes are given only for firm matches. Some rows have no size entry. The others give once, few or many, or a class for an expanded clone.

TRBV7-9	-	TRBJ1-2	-	CASSLEFGGDYGYTF	TGTGCCAGCAGCTTAGAATTTGGAGGAGACTATGGCTACACCTTC
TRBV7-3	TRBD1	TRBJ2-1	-	CASSPSRDSYNEQFF	TGTGCCAGCAGCCCGTCCCGGGACAGTTACAATGAGCAGTTCTTC
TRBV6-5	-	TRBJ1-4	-	CASTGSPATNEKLFF	TGTGCCAGCACGGGCAGCCCCGCAACTAATGAAAAACTGTTTTTT
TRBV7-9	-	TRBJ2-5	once	CASSLPRGYEGETQYF	TGTGCCAGCAGCTTACCGAGGGGCTATGAGGGGGAGACCCAGTACTTC
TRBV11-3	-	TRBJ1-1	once	CASSSLGAVISEAFF	TGTGCCAGCAGCTCCCTAGGGGCAGTGATTTCTGAAGCTTTCTTT
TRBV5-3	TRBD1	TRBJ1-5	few	CARARGAGGNNQPQHF	TGTGCCAGAGCCCGGGGGGCAGGGGGCAACAATCAGCCCCAGCATTTT
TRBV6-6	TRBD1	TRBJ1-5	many	CASSLPPWGRGYHSSNQPQHF	TGTGCCAGCAGTCTCCCCCCTTGGGGCAGGGGGTACCACTCGAGCAATCAGCCCCAGCATTTT
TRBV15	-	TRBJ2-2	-	CATSRGGAPTGELFF	TGTGCCACCAGCAGAGGGGGGGCGCCCACCGGGGAGCTGTTTTTT
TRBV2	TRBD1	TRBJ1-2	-	CASRRDGQGAWGYTF	TGTGCCAGCAGGCGGGATGGACAGGGGGCCTGGGGCTACACCTTC
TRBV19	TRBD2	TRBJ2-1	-	CASMTSGALKRNEQFF	TGTGCCAGCATGACTAGCGGGGCGCTTAAGAGGAATGAGCAGTTCTTC
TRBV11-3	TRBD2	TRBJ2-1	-	CASSYPWRGGEQFF	TGTGCCAGCAGCTACCCTTGGCGGGGGGGTGAGCAGTTCTTC
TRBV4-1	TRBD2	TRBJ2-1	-	CASSQNRGGNEQFF	TGCGCCAGCAGCCAAAACCGGGGGGGCAATGAGCAGTTCTTC
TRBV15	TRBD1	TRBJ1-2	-	CATSTHLYQGTGNLGGYTF	TGTGCCACCAGCACCCATTTATACCAAGGGACAGGGAATTTGGGTGGCTACACCTTC
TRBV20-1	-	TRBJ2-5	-	CSASVLGDRSGETQYF	TGCAGTGCTAGTGTTCTAGGGGATCGCTCGGGAGAGACCCAGTACTTC
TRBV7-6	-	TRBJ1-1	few	CASSLGVQHTEAFF	TGTGCCAGCAGCTTAGGGGTCCAGCACACTGAAGCTTTCTTT
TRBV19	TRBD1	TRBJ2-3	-	CASSTTGESTDTQYF	TGTGCCAGTAGCACGACAGGGGAAAGCACAGATACGCAGTATTTT
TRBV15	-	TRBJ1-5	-	CATSRDPGNNQPQHF	TGTGCCACCAGCAGAGATCCAGGAAACAATCAGCCCCAGCATTTT
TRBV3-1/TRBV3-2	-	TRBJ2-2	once	CASSQVSLRELFF	TGTGCCAGCAGCCAAGTGAGCCTCAGGGAGCTGTTTTTT
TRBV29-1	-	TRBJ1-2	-	CSIQGPYGYTF	TGCAGCATACAGGGCCCTTATGGCTACACCTTC
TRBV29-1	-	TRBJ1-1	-	CSVEFVGTEAFF	TGCAGCGTTGAATTCGTGGGCACTGAAGCTTTCTTT
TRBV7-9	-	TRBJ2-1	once	CASSPQDWGGEQFF	TGTGCCAGCAGCCCACAAGATTGGGGCGGGGAGCAGTTCTTC